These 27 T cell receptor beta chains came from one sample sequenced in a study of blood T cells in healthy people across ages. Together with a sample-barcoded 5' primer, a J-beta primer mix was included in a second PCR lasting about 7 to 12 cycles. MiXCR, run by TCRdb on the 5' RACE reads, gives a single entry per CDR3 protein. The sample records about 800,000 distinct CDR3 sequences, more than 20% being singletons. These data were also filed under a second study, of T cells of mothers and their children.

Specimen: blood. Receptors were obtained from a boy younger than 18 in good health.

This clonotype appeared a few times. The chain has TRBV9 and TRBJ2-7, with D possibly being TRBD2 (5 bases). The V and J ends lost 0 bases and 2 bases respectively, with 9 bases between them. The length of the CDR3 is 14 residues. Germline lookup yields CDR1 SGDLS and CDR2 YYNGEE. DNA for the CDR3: TGTGCCAGCAGCGTAGAAGCGGCCCCCTACGAGCAGTACTTC. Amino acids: CASSVEAAPYEQYF.

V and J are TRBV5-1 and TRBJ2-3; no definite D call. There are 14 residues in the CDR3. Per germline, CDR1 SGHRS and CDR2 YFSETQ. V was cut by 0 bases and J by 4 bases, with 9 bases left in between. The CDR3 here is CASSLGSSPDTQYF. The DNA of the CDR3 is TGCGCCAGCAGCTTGGGCTCTTCTCCAGATACGCAGTATTTT.

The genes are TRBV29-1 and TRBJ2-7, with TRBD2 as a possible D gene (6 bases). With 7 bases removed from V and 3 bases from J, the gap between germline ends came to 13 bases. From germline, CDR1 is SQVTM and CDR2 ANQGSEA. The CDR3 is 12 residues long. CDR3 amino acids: CSGTGENYEQYF. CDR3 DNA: TGCAGCGGAACGGGGGAGAACTACGAGCAGTACTTC.

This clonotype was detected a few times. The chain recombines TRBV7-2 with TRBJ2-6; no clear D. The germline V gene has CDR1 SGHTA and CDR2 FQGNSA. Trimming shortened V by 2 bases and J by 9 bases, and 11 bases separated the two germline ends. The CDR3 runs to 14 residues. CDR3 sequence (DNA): TGTGCCAGCAGCTTACATGGGGTTGGCAACGTCCTGACTTTC. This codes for CASSLHGVGNVLTF.

CDR3: CASSLLRIVSDTQYF. The CDR3 DNA reads as TGTGCCAGCAGCTTATTAAGAATCGTTTCAGATACGCAGTATTTT. The chain recombines TRBV11-2 with TRBJ2-3, with D unresolved. Germline-derived CDR1 and CDR2 are SGHAT and FQNNGV. The CDR3 totals 15 residues. V lost 2 bases, J lost 4 bases, and 13 bases lay in between. Full variable domain (remainder filled in from reference TRBV11-2 and TRBJ2-3): EAGVAQSPRYKIIEKRQSVAFWCNPISGHATLYWYQQILGQGPKLLIQFQNNGVVDDSQLPKDRFSAERLKGVDSTLKIQPAKLEDSAVYLCASSLLRIVSDTQYFGPGTRLTVL.

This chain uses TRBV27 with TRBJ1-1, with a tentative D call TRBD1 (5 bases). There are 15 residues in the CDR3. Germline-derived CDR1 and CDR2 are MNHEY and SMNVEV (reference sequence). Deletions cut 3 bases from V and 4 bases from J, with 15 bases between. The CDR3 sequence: CASSFRKGEGTEAFF. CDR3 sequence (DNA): TGTGCCAGCAGTTTTCGGAAAGGGGAAGGCACTGAAGCTTTCTTT.

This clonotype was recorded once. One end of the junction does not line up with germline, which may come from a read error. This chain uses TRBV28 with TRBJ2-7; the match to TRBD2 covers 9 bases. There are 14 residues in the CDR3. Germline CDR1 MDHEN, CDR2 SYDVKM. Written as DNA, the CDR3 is TGTGCCAGCAGTTTAGCGGGAGGGTCCGACGAGCAGCACTTC. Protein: CASSLAGGSDEQHF.

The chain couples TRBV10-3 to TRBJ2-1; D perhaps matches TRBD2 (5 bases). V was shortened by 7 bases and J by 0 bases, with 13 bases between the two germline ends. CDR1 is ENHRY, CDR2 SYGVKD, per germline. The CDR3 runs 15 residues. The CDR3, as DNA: TGTGCCATCAATAAACTAGGGAGCTCCTACAATGAGCAGTTCTTC. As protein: CAINKLGSSYNEQFF.

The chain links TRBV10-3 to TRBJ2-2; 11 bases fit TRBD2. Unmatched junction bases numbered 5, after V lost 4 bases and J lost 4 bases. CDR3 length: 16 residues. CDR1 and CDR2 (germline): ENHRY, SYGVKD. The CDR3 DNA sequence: TGTGCCATCAGTGGTTCCACTAGCGGGAGCACCGGGGAGCTGTTTTTT. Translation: CAISGSTSGSTGELFF.

The CDR3: CSARGLADVTDTQYF. The DNA for the CDR3 is TGCAGTGCGCGAGGACTAGCGGACGTCACAGATACGCAGTATTTT. The chain uses TRBV20-1 and TRBJ2-3; 10 bases align to TRBD2. J was trimmed by 2 bases and V by 6 bases; bases with no gene match: 8. The CDR3 spans 15 residues. Germline V gene data show CDR1 as DFQATT and CDR2 as SNEGSKA (reference sequence).

The CDR3 nucleotides read TGCGCCAGCAGCCTGGGAGACAGGCGGAATGAAAAACTGTTTTTT. Residues: CASSLGDRRNEKLFF. This sequence joins TRBV5-1 and TRBJ1-4, with D possibly TRBD1 on 6 matching bases. Trimming took 4 bases from V and 5 from J, leaving 15 bases between them. The germline gives CDR1 SGHRS, CDR2 YFSETQ. The CDR3 covers 15 residues.

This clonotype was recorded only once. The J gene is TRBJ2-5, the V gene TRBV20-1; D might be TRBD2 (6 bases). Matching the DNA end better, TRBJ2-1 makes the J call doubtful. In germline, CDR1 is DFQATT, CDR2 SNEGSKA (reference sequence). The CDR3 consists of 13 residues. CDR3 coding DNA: TGCAGTGCTAGAGATGGGGGGTACTATGAGCAGTTCTTC. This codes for CSARDGGYYEQFF.

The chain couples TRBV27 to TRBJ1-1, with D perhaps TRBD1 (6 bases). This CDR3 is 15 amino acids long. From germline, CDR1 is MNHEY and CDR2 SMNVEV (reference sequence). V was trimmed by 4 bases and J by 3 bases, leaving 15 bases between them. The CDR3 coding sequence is TGTGCCAGCAGTTCGAAACAGGGCGGCTACACTGAAGCTTTCTTT. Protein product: CASSSKQGGYTEAFF.

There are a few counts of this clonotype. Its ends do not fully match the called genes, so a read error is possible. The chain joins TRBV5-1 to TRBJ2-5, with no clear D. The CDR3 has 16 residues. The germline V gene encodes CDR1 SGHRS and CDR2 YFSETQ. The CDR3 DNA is TGCGCCAGCAGCTTATCGGACCCGGCGATACAAGAGACCCTGTACTTC. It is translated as CASSLSDPAIQETLYF.

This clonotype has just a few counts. The CDR3: CASSFRGNLYNEQFF. CDR3 sequence (DNA): TGTGCCAGCAGTTTCAGGGGGAACTTGTACAATGAGCAGTTCTTC. The rearrangement joins TRBV28 to TRBJ2-1; 7 nucleotides align to TRBD1. This CDR3 contains 15 residues. Germline assignment: CDR1 MDHEN and CDR2 SYDVKM. Trimming at V came to 3 bases and at J to 4 bases, leaving 6 bases not matched to a gene. Full variable domain (missing parts from reference TRBV28 and TRBJ2-1): DVKVTQSSRYLVKRTGEKVFLECVQDMDHENMFWYRQDPGLGLRLIYFSYDVKMKEKGDIPEGYSVSREKKERFSLILESASTNQTSMYLCASSFRGNLYNEQFFGPGTRLTVL.

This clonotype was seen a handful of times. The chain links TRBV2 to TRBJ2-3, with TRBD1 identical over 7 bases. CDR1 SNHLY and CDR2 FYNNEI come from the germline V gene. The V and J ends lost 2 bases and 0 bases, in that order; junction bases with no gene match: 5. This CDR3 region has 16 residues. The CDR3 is CASSEWGTESTDTQYF. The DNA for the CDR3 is TGTGCCAGCAGTGAATGGGGGACAGAAAGCACAGATACGCAGTATTTT.

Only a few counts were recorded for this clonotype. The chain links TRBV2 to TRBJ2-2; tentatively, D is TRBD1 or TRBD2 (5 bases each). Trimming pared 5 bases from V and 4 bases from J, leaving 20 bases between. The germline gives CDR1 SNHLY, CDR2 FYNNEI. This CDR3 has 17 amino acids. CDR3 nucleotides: TGTGCCAGCAGTCCTCCGGGACGGACACTGGGCACCGGGGAGCTGTTTTTT. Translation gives CASSPPGRTLGTGELFF.

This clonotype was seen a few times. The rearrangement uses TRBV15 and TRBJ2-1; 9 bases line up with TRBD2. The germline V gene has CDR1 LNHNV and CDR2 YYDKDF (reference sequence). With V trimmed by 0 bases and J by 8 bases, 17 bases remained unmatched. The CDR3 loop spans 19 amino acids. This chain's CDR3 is CATSRDHPLRQREEDEQFF. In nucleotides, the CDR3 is TGTGCCACCAGCAGAGATCACCCCCTGCGGCAGCGGGAGGAGGATGAGCAGTTCTTC.

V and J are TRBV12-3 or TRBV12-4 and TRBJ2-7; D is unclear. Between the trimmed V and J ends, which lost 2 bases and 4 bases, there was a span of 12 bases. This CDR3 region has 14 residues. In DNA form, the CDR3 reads TGTGCCAGCAGTTTATCAACGTCGGGTTACGAGCAGTACTTC. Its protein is CASSLSTSGYEQYF.

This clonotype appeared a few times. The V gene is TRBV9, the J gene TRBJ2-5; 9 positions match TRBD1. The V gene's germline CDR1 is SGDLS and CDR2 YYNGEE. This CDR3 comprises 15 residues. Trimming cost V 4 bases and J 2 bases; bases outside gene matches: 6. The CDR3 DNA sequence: TGTGCCAGCAGCTCACCGACAGGGGGACAAGAGACCCAGTACTTC. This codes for CASSSPTGGQETQYF. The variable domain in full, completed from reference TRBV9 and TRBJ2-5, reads DSGVTQTPKHLITATGQRVTLRCSPRSGDLSVYWYQQSLDQGLQFLIQYYNGEERAKGNILERFSAQQFPDLHSELNLSSLELGDSALYFCASSSPTGGQETQYFGPGTRLLVL.

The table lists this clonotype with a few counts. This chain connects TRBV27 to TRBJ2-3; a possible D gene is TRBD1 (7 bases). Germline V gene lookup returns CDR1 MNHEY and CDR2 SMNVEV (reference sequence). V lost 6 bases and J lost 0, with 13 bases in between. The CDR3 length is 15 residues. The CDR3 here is CASRRDSTSTDTQYF. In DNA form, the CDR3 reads TGTGCCAGCAGGCGGGACAGCACAAGCACAGATACGCAGTATTTT.

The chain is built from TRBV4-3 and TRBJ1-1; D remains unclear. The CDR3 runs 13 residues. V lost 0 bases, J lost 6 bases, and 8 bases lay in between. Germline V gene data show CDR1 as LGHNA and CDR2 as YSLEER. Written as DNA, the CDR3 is TGCGCCAGCAGCCAAGATCGGTCAGCTGAAGCTTTCTTT. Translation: CASSQDRSAEAFF.

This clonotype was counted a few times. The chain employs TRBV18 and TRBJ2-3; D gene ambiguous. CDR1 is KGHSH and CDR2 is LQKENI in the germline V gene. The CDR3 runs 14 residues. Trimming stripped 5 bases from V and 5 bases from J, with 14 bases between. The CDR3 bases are TGTGCCAGCTCAACGGAACACACCAAAGATACGCAGTATTTT. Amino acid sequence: CASSTEHTKDTQYF.

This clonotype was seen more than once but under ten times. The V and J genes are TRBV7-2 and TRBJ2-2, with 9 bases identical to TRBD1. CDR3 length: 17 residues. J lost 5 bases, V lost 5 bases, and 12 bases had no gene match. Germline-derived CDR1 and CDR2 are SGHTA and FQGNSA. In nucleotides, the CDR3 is TGTGCCAGCAGCCAACAACCGGGACAGGGTATAACCGGGGAGCTGTTTTTT. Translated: CASSQQPGQGITGELFF.

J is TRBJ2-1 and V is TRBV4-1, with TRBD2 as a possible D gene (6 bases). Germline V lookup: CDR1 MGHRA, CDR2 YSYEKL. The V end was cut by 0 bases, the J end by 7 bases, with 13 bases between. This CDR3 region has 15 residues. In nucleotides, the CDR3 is TGCGCCAGCAGCCAAGATCCGGGAGTTGGGAATGAGCAGTTCTTC. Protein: CASSQDPGVGNEQFF.

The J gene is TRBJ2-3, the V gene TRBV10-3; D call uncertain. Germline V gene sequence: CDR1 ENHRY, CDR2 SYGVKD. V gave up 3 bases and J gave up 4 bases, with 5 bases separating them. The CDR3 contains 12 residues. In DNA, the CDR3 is TGTGCCATCAGTGAACGCTCAGATACGCAGTATTTT. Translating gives CAISERSDTQYF.

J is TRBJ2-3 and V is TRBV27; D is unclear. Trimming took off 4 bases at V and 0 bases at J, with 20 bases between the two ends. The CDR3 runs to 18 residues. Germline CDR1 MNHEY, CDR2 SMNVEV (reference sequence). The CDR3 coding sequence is TGTGCCAGCAGTTCGATCCCGAACCTCGGGTCTAGCACAGATACGCAGTATTTT. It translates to CASSSIPNLGSSTDTQYF.